Presented here are 31 T cell receptor beta chains from one specimen sequenced in a study of T cell changes during pregnancy in multiple sclerosis. The method was immunoSEQ multiplex PCR; TCRdb's version includes in-frame clones alone and lacks a portion of them. The table lists approximately 60,000 clones, just over 90% of them singletons. Sequenced material: peripheral blood, taken in the second trimester of pregnancy. The receptors stem from a female donor with multiple sclerosis, enrolled in a pregnancy study.

The rearrangement joins TRBV11-2 to TRBJ1-6; D unresolved. This CDR3 contains 14 residues. V lost 0 bases and J lost 9, with 9 bases in between. From germline, CDR1 is SGHAT and CDR2 FQNNGV. The CDR3 bases are TGTGCCAGCAGCTTAGACGGGGTGGGTTCACCCCTCCACTTT. It specifies CASSLDGVGSPLHF. The entire variable domain, with the rest obtained from reference TRBV11-2 and TRBJ1-6, is as follows: EAGVAQSPRYKIIEKRQSVAFWCNPISGHATLYWYQQILGQGPKLLIQFQNNGVVDDSQLPKDRFSAERLKGVDSTLKIQPAKLEDSAVYLCASSLDGVGSPLHFGNGTRLTVT.

V and J are TRBV5-1 and TRBJ1-2; D perhaps matches TRBD1 (6 bases). This CDR3 spans 16 amino acids. V dropped 2 bases and J dropped 4 bases, with 18 bases sitting between them. CDR1 SGHRS and CDR2 YFSETQ come from the germline V gene. The CDR3 DNA reads TGCGCCAGCAGCTTAGAACCACAGGGATCAGGCTATGGCTACACCTTC. Protein product: CASSLEPQGSGYGYTF. Filled out from reference TRBV5-1 and TRBJ1-2, the complete variable domain reads KAGVTQTPRYLIKTRGQQVTLSCSPISGHRSVSWYQQTPGQGLQFLFEYFSETQRNKGNFPGRFSGRQFSNSRSEMNVSTLELGDSALYLCASSLEPQGSGYGYTFGSGTRLTVV.

V is TRBV6-5 and J is TRBJ2-7, with D hard to call. CDR1 MNHEY and CDR2 SVGAGI come from the germline V gene. The CDR3 has 13 amino acids. Trimming stripped 8 bases from V and 3 bases from J, with 14 bases between. The CDR3 DNA reads TGTGCCAGCTCAAGGAGAGAGGACTACGAGCAGTACTTC. Its translation: CASSRREDYEQYF.

The chain uses TRBV18 and TRBJ1-5; tentative D call: TRBD1 (6 bases). Germline V gene sequence: CDR1 KGHSH, CDR2 LQKENI. The CDR3 contains 15 residues. V lost 3 bases and J 2 bases, leaving 11 bases between the germline ends. The CDR3 DNA is TGTGCCAGCTCACCCTCAGGGGCCCGCAATCAGCCCCAGCATTTT. This sequence encodes CASSPSGARNQPQHF.

The chain has TRBV7-6 and TRBJ1-5; D is unresolved. Germline lookup yields CDR1 SGHVS and CDR2 FNYEAQ. The CDR3 is 16 residues long. V gave up 4 bases and J gave up 0 bases, with 13 bases separating them. CDR3 protein: CASSSAGLYSNQPQHF. In DNA, the CDR3 is TGTGCCAGCAGCTCGGCAGGACTCTATAGCAATCAGCCCCAGCATTTT.

The chain is built from TRBV6-5 and TRBJ1-2, with 7 bases aligning to TRBD1. Germline CDR1 is MNHEY and CDR2 is SVGAGI. V lost 9 bases to trimming and J lost 4 bases; unmatched junction nucleotides: 11. The CDR3 has 14 amino acids. This CDR3 is CASSEGGQPYGYTF. In DNA form, the CDR3 reads TGTGCCAGTTCAGAGGGGGGACAGCCCTATGGCTACACCTTC.

The J gene is TRBJ1-6, the V gene TRBV7-9; TRBD1 might be the D (5 bases). The CDR3 is 15 residues long. Germline values: CDR1 SEHNR, CDR2 FQNEAQ (reference sequence). V lost 2 bases and J 5 bases, leaving 10 bases between the germline ends. The CDR3 region is CASSLRGADNSPLHF. Written as DNA, the CDR3 is TGTGCCAGCAGCTTACGCGGGGCCGATAATTCACCCCTCCACTTT. Variable domain in full (rest from reference TRBV7-9 and TRBJ1-6): DTGVSQNPRHKITKRGQNVTFRCDPISEHNRLYWYRQTLGQGPEFLTYFQNEAQLEKSRLLSDRFSAERPKGSFSTLEIQRTEQGDSAMYLCASSLRGADNSPLHFGNGTRLTVT.

The sample holds a few counts of this clone. The identical CDR3 is also encoded by other nucleotide sequences in the sample. V and J are TRBV29-1 and TRBJ1-1; 9 bases map to TRBD1. V shed 6 bases, J shed 1 base, and the junction held 0 bases outside the gene matches. Germline CDR1 is SQVTM and CDR2 is ANQGSEA. The CDR3 is made up of 12 amino acids. The CDR3 protein is CSVGQGNTEAFF. DNA for the CDR3: TGCAGCGTGGGACAGGGGAACACTGAAGCTTTCTTT. Based on the CDR3 plus reference TRBV29-1 and TRBJ1-1, the full variable domain is SAVISQKPSRDICQRGTSLTIQCQVDSQVTMMFWYRQQPGQSLTLIATANQGSEATYESGFVIDKFPISRPNLTFSTLTVSNMSPEDSSIYLCSVGQGNTEAFFGQGTRLTVV.

V usage is TRBV9 and J usage is TRBJ1-1; D perhaps matches TRBD1 (5 bases). Germline CDR1 reads SGDLS; CDR2 reads YYNGEE. The CDR3 is 13 residues long. With 5 bases removed from V and 1 base from J, the gap between germline ends came to 9 bases. The DNA of the CDR3 is TGTGCCAGCAGTCGACAGTGGAACACTGAAGCTTTCTTT. Translated, it gives CASSRQWNTEAFF.

The CDR3 here is CASSLWGLAGEQFF. CDR3 nucleotides: TGTGCCAGCAGCTTATGGGGACTAGCCGGTGAGCAGTTCTTC. This chain links TRBV7-2 with TRBJ2-1, with 9 nucleotides matching TRBD2. This CDR3 is 14 amino acids long. The junction had 5 bases not matched to a gene; V was cut back by 2 bases and J by 9 bases. CDR1 is SGHTA and CDR2 is FQGNSA in the germline V gene. The variable domain in full, completed from reference TRBV7-2 and TRBJ2-1, reads GAGVSQSPSNKVTEKGKDVELRCDPISGHTALYWYRQSLGQGLEFLIYFQGNSAPDKSGLPSDRFSAERTGGSVSTLTIQRTQQEDSAVYLCASSLWGLAGEQFFGPGTRLTVL.

The chain has TRBV28 and TRBJ2-1, with 8 bases fitting TRBD1. This CDR3 spans 16 amino acids. With V trimmed by 0 bases and J by 7 bases, 8 bases remained unmatched. Germline V gene lookup returns CDR1 MDHEN and CDR2 SYDVKM. The CDR3 DNA reads TGTGCCAGCAGTTTATGGGGACAGGTAATAGCGAATGAGCAGTTCTTC. Protein: CASSLWGQVIANEQFF.

The chain combines TRBV7-9 with TRBJ1-5; tentatively, D is TRBD1 (6 bases). Germline CDR1 SEHNR, CDR2 FQNEAQ (reference sequence). This CDR3 is built from 15 residues. The V end was cut by 5 bases, the J end by 5 bases, with 16 bases between. CDR3 residues: CASSQTRGGDQPQHF. Written as DNA, the CDR3 is TGTGCCAGCAGCCAAACAAGGGGGGGCGATCAGCCCCAGCATTTT.

This clone was seen just once. The chain uses TRBV11-2 and TRBJ2-4; no reliable D call. In germline, CDR1 is SGHAT, CDR2 FQNNGV. V gave up 7 bases and J gave up 0 bases, with 7 bases separating them. CDR3 length equals 13 residues. DNA for the CDR3: TGTGCCAGCAAAGCACTAGCCAAAAACATTCAGTACTTC. It codes for CASKALAKNIQYF.

This clone was observed once. This CDR3 reads CASSVEGTVNYGYTF. In DNA form, the CDR3 reads TGTGCCAGCAGCGTAGAGGGGACAGTTAACTATGGCTACACCTTC. The chain couples TRBV9 to TRBJ1-2, with 7 bases identical to TRBD1. Germline trimming cut 0 bases from V and 1 base from J; bases unmatched to any gene: 3. Germline CDR1 is SGDLS and CDR2 is YYNGEE. The CDR3 covers 15 residues.

The J gene is TRBJ2-1, the V gene TRBV29-1; unclear D gene. The CDR3 extends over 16 amino acids. Trimming shortened V by 2 bases and J by 2 bases, and 16 bases separated the two germline ends. The germline V gene has CDR1 SQVTM and CDR2 ANQGSEA. The CDR3 DNA is TGCAGCGTTGAAAGTATCATGACATTAGCCTACAATGAGCAGTTCTTC. Its protein is CSVESIMTLAYNEQFF.

V usage is TRBV2 and J usage is TRBJ2-3; 7 nucleotides align to TRBD2. V lost 7 bases, J lost 7 bases, and 8 bases stayed unmatched. CDR1 is SNHLY, CDR2 FYNNEI, per germline. CDR3 length: 13 residues. The CDR3 bases are TGTGCCAGCACAACTAGCGCGTTAAATACGCAGTATTTT. Its protein product is CASTTSALNTQYF. Full variable domain (missing parts from reference TRBV2 and TRBJ2-3): EPEVTQTPSHQVTQMGQEVILRCVPISNHLYFYWYRQILGQKVEFLVSFYNNEISEKSEIFDDQFSVERPDGSNFTLKIRSTKLEDSAMYFCASTTSALNTQYFGPGTRLTVL.

In regard to this clone: The same CDR3 can be traced to other DNA sequences in this sample. V gene TRBV19 combines with J gene TRBJ1-2, with D unresolved. CDR1 and CDR2 from the germline V gene are LNHDA and SQIVND (reference sequence). V lost 5 bases and J lost 4, with 5 bases in between. There are 11 residues in the CDR3. CDR3 amino acids: CASSQAYGYTF. DNA of the CDR3: TGTGCCAGTAGTCAGGCCTATGGCTACACCTTC.

CDR3 bases: TGTGCCAGCAGTGTAGGACAGATCGGGTACACTGAAGCTTTCTTT. Encoded protein: CASSVGQIGYTEAFF. The chain recombines TRBV28 with TRBJ1-1; a weak D match, TRBD1 (6 bases). CDR3 length equals 15 residues. The germline V gene has CDR1 MDHEN and CDR2 SYDVKM. V was shortened by 5 bases and J by 3 bases, with 16 bases between the two germline ends.

The chain recombines TRBV6-6 with TRBJ1-5; D possibly corresponds to TRBD1 (5 bases). V was pared by 2 bases and J by 3 bases, with 11 bases between. There are 15 residues in the CDR3. CDR1 and CDR2 from the germline V gene are MNHNY and SVGAGI (reference sequence). The CDR3 DNA reads TGTGCCAGCAGTTACCGGCAGGGCATCAATCAGCCCCAGCATTTT. It codes for CASSYRQGINQPQHF.

This chain connects TRBV15 to TRBJ2-6, with a tentative D call TRBD2 (7 bases). This CDR3 has 15 amino acids. Per germline, CDR1 LNHNV and CDR2 YYDKDF (reference sequence). Trimming took off 5 bases at V and 0 bases at J, with 8 bases between the two ends. DNA of the CDR3: TGTGCCACCAGCGGGGGGGCCTCTGGGGCCAACGTCCTGACTTTC. As protein: CATSGGASGANVLTF.

The chain recombines TRBV6-6 with TRBJ1-5; D remains unclear. This CDR3 spans 15 amino acids. The V gene's germline CDR1 is MNHNY and CDR2 SVGAGI (reference sequence). Trimming shortened V by 6 bases and J by 1 base, and 13 bases separated the two germline ends. CDR3 DNA sequence: TGTGCCAGCAGCACTTACCCGGGGAGCAATCAGCCCCAGCATTTT. This sequence encodes CASSTYPGSNQPQHF.

In this sample, this clone turned up a few times. V usage is TRBV6-1 and J usage is TRBJ2-7; D might be TRBD2 (7 bases). Germline V gives CDR1 MNHNS, CDR2 SASEGT. The CDR3 extends over 15 amino acids. V shed 0 bases and J shed 0 bases, with 9 bases lying between them. CDR3 in amino acids: CASSEAGGASYEQYF. DNA for the CDR3: TGTGCCAGCAGTGAAGCGGGGGGGGCCTCCTACGAGCAGTACTTC.

The CDR3 reads CASSFGDRFQYEQYF. The CDR3 DNA reads as TGCGCCAGCAGCTTTGGGGACAGGTTTCAATACGAGCAGTACTTC. The chain joins TRBV5-1 to TRBJ2-7; 8 nucleotides line up with TRBD1. With 2 bases clipped from V and 4 bases from J, the junction kept 8 bases outside the gene matches. The CDR3 is 15 residues long. Germline V gene sequence: CDR1 SGHRS, CDR2 YFSETQ.

The V gene is TRBV19, the J gene TRBJ2-1; D perhaps matches TRBD2 (5 bases). The germline V gene encodes CDR1 LNHDA and CDR2 SQIVND (reference sequence). Deletions cut 5 bases from V and 9 bases from J, with 11 bases between. This CDR3 has 12 amino acids. CDR3 bases: TGTGCCAGTAGTGACCTAGCAGGTGAGCAGTTCTTC. Translating gives CASSDLAGEQFF.

The chain employs TRBV7-2 and TRBJ2-5, with D possibly matching TRBD2 (5 bases). Germline values: CDR1 SGHTA, CDR2 FQGNSA. Trimming took off 5 bases at V and 5 bases at J, with 21 bases between the two ends. This CDR3 is built from 16 residues. CDR3 sequence: CASSPRYGSAEETQYF. DNA of the CDR3: TGTGCCAGCAGCCCCCGTTATGGTAGCGCGGAGGAGACCCAGTACTTC.

The chain links TRBV27 to TRBJ2-7, with D possibly TRBD1 on 5 matching bases. This CDR3 comprises 15 residues. Germline V gives CDR1 MNHEY, CDR2 SMNVEV (reference sequence). V was pared by 4 bases and J by 3 bases, with 16 bases between. Written as DNA, the CDR3 is TGTGCCAGCAGTTCGAAGGGGATCGGGTTCTACGAGCAGTACTTC. It encodes CASSSKGIGFYEQYF.

This chain connects TRBV9 to TRBJ2-2; D unclear. In germline, CDR1 is SGDLS, CDR2 YYNGEE. The CDR3 length is 14 residues. V was cut by 0 bases and J by 0 bases, with 3 bases left in between. For the CDR3, the DNA is TGTGCCAGCAGCGTAGCTGCGAACACCGGGGAGCTGTTTTTT. This codes for CASSVAANTGELFF.

This clone came up once. This chain joins TRBV18 and TRBJ2-5, with 8 bases fitting TRBD2. The V gene end was trimmed by 8 bases and the J gene end by 3 bases; junction bases not matched to a gene: 11. This CDR3 comprises 15 residues. Germline V lookup: CDR1 KGHSH, CDR2 LQKENI. CDR3 sequence reads: CASIRYGGAEETQYF. The CDR3 coding sequence is TGTGCCAGCATCCGGTACGGGGGGGCGGAAGAGACCCAGTACTTC.

V gene TRBV11-2 combines with J gene TRBJ2-3, with a tentative D call TRBD1 (6 bases). V lost 3 bases to trimming and J lost 1 base, with 8 bases between them. Germline V gene sequence: CDR1 SGHAT, CDR2 FQNNGV. The CDR3 is made up of 14 amino acids. CDR3 residues: CASSFYRGTDTQYF. CDR3 in DNA: TGTGCCAGCAGCTTCTACAGGGGCACAGATACGCAGTATTTT. Supplemented by reference TRBV11-2 and TRBJ2-3, the full variable domain reads EAGVAQSPRYKIIEKRQSVAFWCNPISGHATLYWYQQILGQGPKLLIQFQNNGVVDDSQLPKDRFSAERLKGVDSTLKIQPAKLEDSAVYLCASSFYRGTDTQYFGPGTRLTVL.

The chain carries TRBV5-1 and TRBJ2-4; 9 bases align to TRBD2. The junction had 6 bases not matched to a gene; V was cut back by 0 bases and J by 8 bases. This CDR3 region has 15 residues. CDR1 is SGHRS and CDR2 is YFSETQ in the germline V gene. CDR3 sequence reads: CASSLERGAVHIQYF. CDR3 nucleotide sequence: TGCGCCAGCAGCTTGGAGCGGGGGGCAGTGCACATTCAGTACTTC.

The sample holds one count of this clone. DNA of the CDR3: TGTGCCAGCAGGACAGTAGGCTCCTATGGCTACACCTTC. Protein: CASRTVGSYGYTF. The chain combines TRBV6-5 with TRBJ1-2; possible D gene TRBD1, 5 bases. The CDR3 consists of 13 residues. Between the trimmed V and J ends, which lost 6 bases and 4 bases, there was a span of 12 bases. Germline V CDR1 and CDR2: MNHEY, SVGAGI.